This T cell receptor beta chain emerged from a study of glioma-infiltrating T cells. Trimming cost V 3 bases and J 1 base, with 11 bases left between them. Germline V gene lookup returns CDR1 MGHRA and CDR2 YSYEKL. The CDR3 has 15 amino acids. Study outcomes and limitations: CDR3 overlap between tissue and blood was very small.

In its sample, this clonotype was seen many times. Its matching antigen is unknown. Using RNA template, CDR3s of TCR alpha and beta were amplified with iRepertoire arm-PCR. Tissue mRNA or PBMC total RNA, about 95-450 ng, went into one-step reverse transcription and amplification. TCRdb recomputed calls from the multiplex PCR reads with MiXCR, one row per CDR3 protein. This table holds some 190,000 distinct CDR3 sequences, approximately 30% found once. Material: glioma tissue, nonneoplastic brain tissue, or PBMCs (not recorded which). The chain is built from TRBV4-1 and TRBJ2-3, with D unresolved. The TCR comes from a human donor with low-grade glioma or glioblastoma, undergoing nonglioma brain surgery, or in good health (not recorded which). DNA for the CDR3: TGCGCCAGCAGCCAGACACCTTTCGGCACAGATACGCAGTATTTT. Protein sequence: CASSQTPFGTDTQYF.